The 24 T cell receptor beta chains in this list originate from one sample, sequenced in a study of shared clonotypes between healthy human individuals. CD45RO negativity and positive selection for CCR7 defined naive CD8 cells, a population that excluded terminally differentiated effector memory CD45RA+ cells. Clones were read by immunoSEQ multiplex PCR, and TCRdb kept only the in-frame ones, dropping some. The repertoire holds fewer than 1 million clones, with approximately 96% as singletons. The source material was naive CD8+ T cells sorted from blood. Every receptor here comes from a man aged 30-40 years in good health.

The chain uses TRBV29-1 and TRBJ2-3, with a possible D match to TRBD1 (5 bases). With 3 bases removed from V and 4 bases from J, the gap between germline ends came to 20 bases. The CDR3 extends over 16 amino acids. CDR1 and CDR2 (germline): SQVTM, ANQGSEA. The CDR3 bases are TGCAGCGTTGAGCAGTTGACAGATGGATCCTCAGATACGCAGTATTTT. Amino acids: CSVEQLTDGSSDTQYF.

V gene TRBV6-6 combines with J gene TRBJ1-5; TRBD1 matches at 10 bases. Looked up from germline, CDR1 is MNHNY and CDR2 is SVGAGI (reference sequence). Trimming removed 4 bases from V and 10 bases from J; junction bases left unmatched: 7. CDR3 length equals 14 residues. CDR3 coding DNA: TGTGCCAGCAGTTTGGGACAGGGGTTTGGACCCCAGCATTTT. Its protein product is CASSLGQGFGPQHF.

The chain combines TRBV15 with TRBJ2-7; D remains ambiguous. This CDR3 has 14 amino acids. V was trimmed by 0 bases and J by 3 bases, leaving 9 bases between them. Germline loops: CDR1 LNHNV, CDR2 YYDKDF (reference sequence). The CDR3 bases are TGTGCCACCAGCAGAGAAGGTTTCGGCTACGAGCAGTACTTC. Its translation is CATSREGFGYEQYF.

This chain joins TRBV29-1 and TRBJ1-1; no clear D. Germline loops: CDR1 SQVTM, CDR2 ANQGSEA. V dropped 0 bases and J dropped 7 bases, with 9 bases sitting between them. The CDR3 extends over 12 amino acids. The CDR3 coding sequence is TGCAGCGTTGAAGATCCCAAGGGTGAAGCTTTCTTT. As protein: CSVEDPKGEAFF.

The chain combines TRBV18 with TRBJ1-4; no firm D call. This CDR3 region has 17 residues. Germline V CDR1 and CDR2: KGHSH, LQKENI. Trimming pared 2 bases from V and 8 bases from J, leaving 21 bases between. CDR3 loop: CASSPSPLAAVREKLFF. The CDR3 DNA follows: TGTGCCAGCTCACCATCCCCGCTGGCGGCGGTCCGGGAAAAACTGTTTTTT.

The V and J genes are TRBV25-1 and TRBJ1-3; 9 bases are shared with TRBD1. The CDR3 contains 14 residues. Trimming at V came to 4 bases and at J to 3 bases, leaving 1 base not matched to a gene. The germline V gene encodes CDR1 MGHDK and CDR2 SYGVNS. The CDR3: CASSGQGVGNTIYF. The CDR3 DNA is TGTGCCAGCAGTGGACAGGGGGTTGGAAACACCATATATTTT.

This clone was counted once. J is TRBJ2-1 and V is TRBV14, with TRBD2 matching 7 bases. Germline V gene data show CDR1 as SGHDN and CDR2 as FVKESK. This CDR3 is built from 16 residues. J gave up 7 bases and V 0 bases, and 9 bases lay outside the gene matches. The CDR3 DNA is TGTGCCAGCAGCCAAGAACCTCCGGGAGGAGGGAATGAGCAGTTCTTC. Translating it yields CASSQEPPGGGNEQFF.

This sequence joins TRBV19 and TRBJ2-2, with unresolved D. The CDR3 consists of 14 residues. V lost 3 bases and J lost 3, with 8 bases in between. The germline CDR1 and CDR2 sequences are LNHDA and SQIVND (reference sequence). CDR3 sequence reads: CASSIFGDTGELFF. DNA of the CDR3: TGTGCCAGTAGTATTTTTGGGGACACCGGGGAGCTGTTTTTT.

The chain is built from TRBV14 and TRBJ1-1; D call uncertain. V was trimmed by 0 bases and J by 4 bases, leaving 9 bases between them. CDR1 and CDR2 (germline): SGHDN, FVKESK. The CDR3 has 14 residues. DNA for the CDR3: TGTGCCAGCAGCCAAGATCTCCGGGGCACTGAAGCTTTCTTT. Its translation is CASSQDLRGTEAFF.

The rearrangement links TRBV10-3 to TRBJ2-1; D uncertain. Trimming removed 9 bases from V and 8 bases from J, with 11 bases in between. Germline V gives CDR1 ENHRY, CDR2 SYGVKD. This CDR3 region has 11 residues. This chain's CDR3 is CAIGLRDEQFF. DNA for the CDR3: TGTGCCATTGGGCTCCGCGATGAGCAGTTCTTC.

The CDR3 spells CASSVVSSGVITDTQYF. CDR3 nucleotide sequence: TGTGCCAGCAGCGTAGTATCTAGCGGGGTGATCACAGATACGCAGTATTTT. V gene TRBV9 combines with J gene TRBJ2-3, with TRBD2 matching over 9 bases. The CDR3 has 17 amino acids. V lost 0 bases, J lost 2 bases, and 7 bases stayed unmatched. CDR1 and CDR2 from the germline V gene are SGDLS and YYNGEE. The variable domain in full, completed from reference TRBV9 and TRBJ2-3, reads DSGVTQTPKHLITATGQRVTLRCSPRSGDLSVYWYQQSLDQGLQFLIQYYNGEERAKGNILERFSAQQFPDLHSELNLSSLELGDSALYFCASSVVSSGVITDTQYFGPGTRLTVL.

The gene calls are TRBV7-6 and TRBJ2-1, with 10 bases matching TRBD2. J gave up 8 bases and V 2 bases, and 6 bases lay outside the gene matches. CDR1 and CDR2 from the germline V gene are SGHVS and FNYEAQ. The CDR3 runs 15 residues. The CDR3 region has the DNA TGTGCCAGCAGCTTAAGGCTAGCGGGGGAACATGAGCAGTTCTTC. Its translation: CASSLRLAGEHEQFF.

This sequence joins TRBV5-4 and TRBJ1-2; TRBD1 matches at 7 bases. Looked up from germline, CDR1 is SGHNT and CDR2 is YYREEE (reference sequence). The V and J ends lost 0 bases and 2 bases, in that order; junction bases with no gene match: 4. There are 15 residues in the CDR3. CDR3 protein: CASSLGDSGNYGYTF. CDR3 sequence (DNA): TGTGCCAGCAGCTTGGGGGACAGCGGGAACTATGGCTACACCTTC. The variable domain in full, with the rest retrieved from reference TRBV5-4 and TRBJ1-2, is ETGVTQSPTHLIKTRGQQVTLRCSSQSGHNTVSWYQQALGQGPQFIFQYYREEENGRGNFPPRFSGLQFPNYSSELNVNALELDDSALYLCASSLGDSGNYGYTFGSGTRLTVV.

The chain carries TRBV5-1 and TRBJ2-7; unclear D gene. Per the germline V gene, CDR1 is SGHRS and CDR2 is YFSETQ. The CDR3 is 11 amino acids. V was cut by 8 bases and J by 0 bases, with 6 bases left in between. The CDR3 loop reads CASQDSYEQYF. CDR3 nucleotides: TGCGCCAGTCAGGACTCCTACGAGCAGTACTTC.

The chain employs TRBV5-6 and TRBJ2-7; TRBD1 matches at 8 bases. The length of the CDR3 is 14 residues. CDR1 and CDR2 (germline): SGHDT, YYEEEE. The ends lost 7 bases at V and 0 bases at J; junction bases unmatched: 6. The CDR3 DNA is TGTGCCAGCCGAGGACAGGGCCTCTCCTACGAGCAGTACTTC. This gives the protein CASRGQGLSYEQYF.

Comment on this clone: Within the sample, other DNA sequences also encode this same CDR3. The CDR3 DNA sequence: TGTGCCAGCAGTTTGCCCGGGAATGAGCAGTTCTTC. It encodes CASSLPGNEQFF. The gene calls are TRBV27 and TRBJ2-1, with unresolved D. CDR1 and CDR2 from the germline V gene are MNHEY and SMNVEV (reference sequence). The V gene lost 3 bases and the J gene lost 7 bases, with 7 bases spanning the gap. There are 12 residues in the CDR3.

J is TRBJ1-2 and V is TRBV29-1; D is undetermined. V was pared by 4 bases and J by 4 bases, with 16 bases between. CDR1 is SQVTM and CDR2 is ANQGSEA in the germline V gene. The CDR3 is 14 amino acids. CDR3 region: CSVVGETDIYGYTF. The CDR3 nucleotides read TGCAGCGTTGTCGGTGAAACAGACATCTATGGCTACACCTTC.

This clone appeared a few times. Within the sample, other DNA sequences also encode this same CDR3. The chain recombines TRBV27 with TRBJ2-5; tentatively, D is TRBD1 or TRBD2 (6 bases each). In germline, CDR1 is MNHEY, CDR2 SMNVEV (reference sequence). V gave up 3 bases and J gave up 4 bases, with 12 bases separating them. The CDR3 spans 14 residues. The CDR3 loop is CASSLLGGGETQYF. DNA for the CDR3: TGTGCCAGCAGTTTGCTCGGGGGCGGAGAGACCCAGTACTTC.

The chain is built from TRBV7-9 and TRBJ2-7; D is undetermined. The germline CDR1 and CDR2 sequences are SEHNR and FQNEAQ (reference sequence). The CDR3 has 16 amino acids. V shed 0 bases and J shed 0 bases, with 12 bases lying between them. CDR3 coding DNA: TGTGCCAGCAGCTTAGCGACGGCCGATGTCTCCTACGAGCAGTACTTC. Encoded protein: CASSLATADVSYEQYF.

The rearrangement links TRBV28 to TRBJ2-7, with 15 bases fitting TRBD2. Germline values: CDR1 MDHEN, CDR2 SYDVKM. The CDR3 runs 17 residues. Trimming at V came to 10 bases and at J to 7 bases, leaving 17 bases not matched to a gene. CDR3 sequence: CATSMGLAGGALREQYF. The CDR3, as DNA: TGTGCCACCTCCATGGGACTAGCGGGAGGCGCGCTGAGGGAGCAGTACTTC.

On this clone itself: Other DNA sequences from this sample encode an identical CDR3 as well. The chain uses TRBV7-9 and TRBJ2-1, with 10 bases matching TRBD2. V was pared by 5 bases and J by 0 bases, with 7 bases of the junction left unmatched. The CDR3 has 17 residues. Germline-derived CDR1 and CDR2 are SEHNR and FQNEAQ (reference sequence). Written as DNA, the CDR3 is TGTGCCAGCAGCCCCCGGACTAGCGGACTCTCCTACAATGAGCAGTTCTTC. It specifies CASSPRTSGLSYNEQFF. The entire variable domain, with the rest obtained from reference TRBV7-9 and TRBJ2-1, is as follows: DTGVSQNPRHKITKRGQNVTFRCDPISEHNRLYWYRQTLGQGPEFLTYFQNEAQLEKSRLLSDRFSAERPKGSFSTLEIQRTEQGDSAMYLCASSPRTSGLSYNEQFFGPGTRLTVL.

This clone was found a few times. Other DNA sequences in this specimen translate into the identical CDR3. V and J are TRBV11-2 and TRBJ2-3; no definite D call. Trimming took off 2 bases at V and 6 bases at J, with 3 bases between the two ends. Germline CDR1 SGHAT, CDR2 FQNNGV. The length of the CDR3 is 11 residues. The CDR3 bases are TGTGCCAGCAGCTTAACGGATACGCAGTATTTT. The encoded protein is CASSLTDTQYF.

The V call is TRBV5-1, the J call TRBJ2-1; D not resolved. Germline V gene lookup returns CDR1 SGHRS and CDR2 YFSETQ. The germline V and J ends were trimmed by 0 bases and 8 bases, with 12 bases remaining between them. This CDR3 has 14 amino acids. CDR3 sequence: CASSLEASADEQFF. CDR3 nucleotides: TGCGCCAGCAGCTTGGAGGCGTCGGCTGATGAGCAGTTCTTC.

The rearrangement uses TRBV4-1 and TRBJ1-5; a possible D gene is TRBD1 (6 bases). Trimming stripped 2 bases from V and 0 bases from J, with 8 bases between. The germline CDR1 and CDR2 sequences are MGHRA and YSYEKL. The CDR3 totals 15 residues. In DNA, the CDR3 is TGCGCCAGCAGCCAAAACAGGGATAGCAATCAGCCCCAGCATTTT. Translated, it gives CASSQNRDSNQPQHF.